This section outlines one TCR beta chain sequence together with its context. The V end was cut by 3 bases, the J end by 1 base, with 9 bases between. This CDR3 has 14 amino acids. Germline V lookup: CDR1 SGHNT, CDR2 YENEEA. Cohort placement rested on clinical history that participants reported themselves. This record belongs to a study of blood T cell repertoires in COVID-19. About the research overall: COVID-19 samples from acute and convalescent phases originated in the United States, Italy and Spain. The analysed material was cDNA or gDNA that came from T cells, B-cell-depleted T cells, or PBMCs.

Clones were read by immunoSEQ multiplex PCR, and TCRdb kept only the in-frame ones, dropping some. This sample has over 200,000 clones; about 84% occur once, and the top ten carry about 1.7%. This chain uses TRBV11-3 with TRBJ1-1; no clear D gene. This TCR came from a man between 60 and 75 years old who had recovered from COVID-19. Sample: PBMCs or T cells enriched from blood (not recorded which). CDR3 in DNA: TGTGCCAGCAGCTTCGGGAATCAGAACACTGAAGCTTTCTTT. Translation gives CASSFGNQNTEAFF.